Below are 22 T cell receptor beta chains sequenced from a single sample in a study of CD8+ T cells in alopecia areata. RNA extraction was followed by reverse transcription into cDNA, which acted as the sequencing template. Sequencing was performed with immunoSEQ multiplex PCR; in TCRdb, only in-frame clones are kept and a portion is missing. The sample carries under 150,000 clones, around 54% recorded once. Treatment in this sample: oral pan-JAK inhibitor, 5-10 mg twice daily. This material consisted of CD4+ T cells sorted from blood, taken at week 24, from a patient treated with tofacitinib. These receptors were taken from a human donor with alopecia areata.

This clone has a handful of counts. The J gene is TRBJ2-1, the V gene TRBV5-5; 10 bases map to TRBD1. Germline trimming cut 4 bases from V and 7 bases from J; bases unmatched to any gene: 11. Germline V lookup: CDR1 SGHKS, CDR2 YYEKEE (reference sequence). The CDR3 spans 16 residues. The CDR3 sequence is CASSTWTGGARNEQFF. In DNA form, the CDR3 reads TGTGCCAGCAGCACCTGGACAGGGGGGGCTAGGAATGAGCAGTTCTTC. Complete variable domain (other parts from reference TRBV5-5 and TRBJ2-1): DAGVTQSPTHLIKTRGQQVTLRCSPISGHKSVSWYQQVLGQGPQFIFQYYEKEERGRGNFPDRFSARQFPNYSSELNVNALLLGDSALYLCASSTWTGGARNEQFFGPGTRLTVL.

The CDR3 region has the DNA TGTGCCAGCAGTGGACAGGGCGGGACGTTGGAAAAACTGTTTTTT. It encodes CASSGQGGTLEKLFF. V is TRBV2 and J is TRBJ1-4; 7 nucleotides line up with TRBD1. CDR1 and CDR2 (germline): SNHLY, FYNNEI. The CDR3 length is 15 residues. The V gene end was trimmed by 4 bases and the J gene end by 8 bases; junction bases not matched to a gene: 10.

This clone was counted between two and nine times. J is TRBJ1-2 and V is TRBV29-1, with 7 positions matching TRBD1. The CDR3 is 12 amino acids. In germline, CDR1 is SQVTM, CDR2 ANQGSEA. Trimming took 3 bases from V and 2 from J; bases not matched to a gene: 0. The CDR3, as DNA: TGCAGCGTTGAGGACAGGAACTATGGCTACACCTTC. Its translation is CSVEDRNYGYTF. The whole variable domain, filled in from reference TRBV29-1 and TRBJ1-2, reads SAVISQKPSRDICQRGTSLTIQCQVDSQVTMMFWYRQQPGQSLTLIATANQGSEATYESGFVIDKFPISRPNLTFSTLTVSNMSPEDSSIYLCSVEDRNYGYTFGSGTRLTVV.

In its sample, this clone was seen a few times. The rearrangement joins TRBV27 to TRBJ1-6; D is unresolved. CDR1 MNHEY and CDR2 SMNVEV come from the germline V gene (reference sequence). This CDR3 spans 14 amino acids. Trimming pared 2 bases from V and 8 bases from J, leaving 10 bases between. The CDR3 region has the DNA TGTGCCAGCAGTTTACCGCGGAGGGATTCACCCCTCCACTTT. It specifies CASSLPRRDSPLHF.

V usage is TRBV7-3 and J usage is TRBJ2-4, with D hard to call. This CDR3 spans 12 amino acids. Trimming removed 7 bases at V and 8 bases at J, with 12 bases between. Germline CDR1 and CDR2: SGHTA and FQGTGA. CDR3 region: CASTHPLDIQYF. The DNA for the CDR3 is TGTGCCAGCACCCACCCCTTGGACATTCAGTACTTC.

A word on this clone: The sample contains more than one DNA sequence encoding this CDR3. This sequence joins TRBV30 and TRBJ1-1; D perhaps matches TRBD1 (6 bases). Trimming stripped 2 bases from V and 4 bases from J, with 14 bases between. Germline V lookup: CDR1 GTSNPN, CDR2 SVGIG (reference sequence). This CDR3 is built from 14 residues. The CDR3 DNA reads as TGTGCCTGGAGTCTCTCCAGGGGACGCACTGAAGCTTTCTTT. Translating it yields CAWSLSRGRTEAFF.

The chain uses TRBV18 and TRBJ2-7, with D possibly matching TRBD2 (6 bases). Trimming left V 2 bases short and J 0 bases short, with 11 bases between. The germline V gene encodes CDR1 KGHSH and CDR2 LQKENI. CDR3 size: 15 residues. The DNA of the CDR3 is TGTGCCAGCTCACCAACAGCGGGTAGCTCCTACGAGCAGTACTTC. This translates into CASSPTAGSSYEQYF.

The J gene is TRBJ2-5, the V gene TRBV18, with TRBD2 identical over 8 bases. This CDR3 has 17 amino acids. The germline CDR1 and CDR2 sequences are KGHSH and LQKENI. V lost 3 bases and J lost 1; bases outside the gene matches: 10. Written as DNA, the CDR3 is TGTGCCAGCTCACCCAGTGTGCGGGGGGTTCTCCAAGAGACCCAGTACTTC. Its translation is CASSPSVRGVLQETQYF.

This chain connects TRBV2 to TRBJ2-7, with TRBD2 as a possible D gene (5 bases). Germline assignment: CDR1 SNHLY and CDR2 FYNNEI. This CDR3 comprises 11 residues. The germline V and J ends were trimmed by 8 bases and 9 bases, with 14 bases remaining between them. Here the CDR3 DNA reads TGTGCCAGCGACTATTCGTCGAGGCAGTACTTC. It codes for CASDYSSRQYF. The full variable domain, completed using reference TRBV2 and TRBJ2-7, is EPEVTQTPSHQVTQMGQEVILRCVPISNHLYFYWYRQILGQKVEFLVSFYNNEISEKSEIFDDQFSVERPDGSNFTLKIRSTKLEDSAMYFCASDYSSRQYFGPGTRLTVT.

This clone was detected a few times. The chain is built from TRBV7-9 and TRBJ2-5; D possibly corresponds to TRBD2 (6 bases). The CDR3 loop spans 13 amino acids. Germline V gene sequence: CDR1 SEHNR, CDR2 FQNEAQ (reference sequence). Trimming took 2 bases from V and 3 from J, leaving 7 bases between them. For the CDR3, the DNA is TGTGCCAGCAGCTTATGGGGGGAAGAGACCCAGTACTTC. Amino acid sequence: CASSLWGEETQYF.

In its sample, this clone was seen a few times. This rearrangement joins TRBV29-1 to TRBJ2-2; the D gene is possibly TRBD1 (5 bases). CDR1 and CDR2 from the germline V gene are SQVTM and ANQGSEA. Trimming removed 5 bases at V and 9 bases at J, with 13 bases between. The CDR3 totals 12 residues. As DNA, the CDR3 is TGCAGCGTTACCCAAACAGGATGGGAGCTGTTTTTT. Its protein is CSVTQTGWELFF.

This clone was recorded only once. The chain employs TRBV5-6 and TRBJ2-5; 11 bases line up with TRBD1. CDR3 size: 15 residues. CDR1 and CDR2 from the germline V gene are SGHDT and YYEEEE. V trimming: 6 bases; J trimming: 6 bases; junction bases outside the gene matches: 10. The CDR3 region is CASTNRDRGAQTQYF. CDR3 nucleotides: TGTGCCAGCACCAACCGGGACAGGGGGGCGCAGACCCAGTACTTC.

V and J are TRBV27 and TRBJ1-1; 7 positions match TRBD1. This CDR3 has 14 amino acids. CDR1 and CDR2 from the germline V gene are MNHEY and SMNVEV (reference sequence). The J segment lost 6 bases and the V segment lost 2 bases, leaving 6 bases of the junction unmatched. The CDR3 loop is CASSLRQGGAEAFF. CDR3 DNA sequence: TGTGCCAGCAGTTTACGGCAGGGGGGCGCTGAAGCTTTCTTT.

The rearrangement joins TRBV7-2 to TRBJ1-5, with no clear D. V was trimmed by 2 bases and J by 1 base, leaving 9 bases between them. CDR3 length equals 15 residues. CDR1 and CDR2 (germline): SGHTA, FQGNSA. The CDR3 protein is CASSLIPGSNQPQHF. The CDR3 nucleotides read TGTGCCAGCAGCTTAATCCCGGGGAGCAATCAGCCCCAGCATTTT.

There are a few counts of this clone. This chain's CDR3 is CASGRDGQPQHF. In nucleotides, the CDR3 is TGTGCCAGCGGCCGGGACGGTCAGCCCCAGCATTTT. The chain recombines TRBV7-9 with TRBJ1-5, with D tentatively TRBD1 (5 bases). This CDR3 comprises 12 residues. In germline, CDR1 is SEHNR, CDR2 FQNEAQ (reference sequence). V lost 8 bases, J lost 6 bases, and 11 bases lay in between.

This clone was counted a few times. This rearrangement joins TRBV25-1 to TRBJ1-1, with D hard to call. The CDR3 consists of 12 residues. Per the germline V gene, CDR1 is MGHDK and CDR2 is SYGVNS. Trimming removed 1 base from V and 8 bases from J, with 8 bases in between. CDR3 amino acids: CASSEWGGEAFF. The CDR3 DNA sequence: TGTGCCAGCAGTGAATGGGGAGGAGAAGCTTTCTTT.

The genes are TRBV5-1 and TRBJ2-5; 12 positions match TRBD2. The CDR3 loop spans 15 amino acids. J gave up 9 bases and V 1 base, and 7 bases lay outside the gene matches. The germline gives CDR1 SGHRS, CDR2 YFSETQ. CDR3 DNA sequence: TGCGCCAGCAGCTTGACGCCGGGACTAGCGGGTTCCCAGTACTTC. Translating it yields CASSLTPGLAGSQYF.

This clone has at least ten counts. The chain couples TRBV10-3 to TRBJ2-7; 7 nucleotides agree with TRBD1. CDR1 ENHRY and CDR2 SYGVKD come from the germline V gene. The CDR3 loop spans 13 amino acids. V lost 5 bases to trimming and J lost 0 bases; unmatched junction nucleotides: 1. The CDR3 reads CAISWDSSYEQYF. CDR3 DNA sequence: TGTGCCATCAGTTGGGACAGCTCCTACGAGCAGTACTTC.

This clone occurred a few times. The CDR3 loop is CASSPTGTTGTQYF. CDR3 coding DNA: TGTGCCAGTAGCCCGACAGGTACTACGGGCACGCAGTATTTT. This chain uses TRBV19 with TRBJ2-3, with D possibly being TRBD1 (6 bases). Trimming removed 6 bases from V and 9 bases from J, with 19 bases in between. Looked up from germline, CDR1 is LNHDA and CDR2 is SQIVND (reference sequence). The CDR3 loop spans 14 amino acids. Combining the CDR3 with reference TRBV19 and TRBJ2-3 gives the whole variable domain DGGITQSPKYLFRKEGQNVTLSCEQNLNHDAMYWYRQDPGQGLRLIYYSQIVNDFQKGDIAEGYSVSREKKESFPLTVTSAQKNPTAFYLCASSPTGTTGTQYFGPGTRLTVL.

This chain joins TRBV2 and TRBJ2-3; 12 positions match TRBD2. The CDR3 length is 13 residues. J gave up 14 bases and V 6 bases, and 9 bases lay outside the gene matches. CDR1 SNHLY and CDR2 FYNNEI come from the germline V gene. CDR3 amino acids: CASSATSGGIPYF. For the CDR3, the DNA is TGTGCCAGCAGCGCGACTAGCGGGGGAATTCCGTATTTT.

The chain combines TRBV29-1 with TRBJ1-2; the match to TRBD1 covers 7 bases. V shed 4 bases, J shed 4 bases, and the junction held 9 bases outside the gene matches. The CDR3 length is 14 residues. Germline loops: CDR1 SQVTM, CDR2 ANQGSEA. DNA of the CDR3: TGCAGCGTTGTTCGGCAGGGGGGTATCTATGGCTACACCTTC. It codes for CSVVRQGGIYGYTF.

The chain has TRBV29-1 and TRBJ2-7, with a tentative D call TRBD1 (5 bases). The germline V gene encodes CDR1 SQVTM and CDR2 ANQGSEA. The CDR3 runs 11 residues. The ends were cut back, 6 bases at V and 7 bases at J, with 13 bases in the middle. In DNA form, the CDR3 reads TGCAGCGTCAAAGGACACGTTGAGCAGTACTTC. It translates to CSVKGHVEQYF.